The T cell receptor (beta chain) under discussion was sequenced for a study of patients and donors after allogeneic stem cell transplantation. The CDR3 is 13 amino acids. J lost 8 bases, V lost 6 bases, and 9 bases had no gene match. TCRdb fed the RT-PCR reads into MiXCR, producing one record per CDR3 protein. Altogether some 880,000 distinct CDR3 sequences are present, roughly 17% being singletons, with the ten largest covering approximately 5.9%. Sequencing input: blood, either unsorted or a sorted T cell fraction (not recorded which). The receptor was isolated from a human donor who was either an allogeneic HSCT recipient or a stem cell or donor lymphocyte infusion donor (not recorded which). It is not recorded whose cells these are; they may come from a transplant donor. V usage is TRBV12-3 or TRBV12-4 and J usage is TRBJ1-2; 7 bases map to TRBD1. The CDR3 loop reads CASRPGGSGGYTF. Here the CDR3 DNA reads TGTGCCAGCAGGCCAGGGGGGAGCGGGGGCTACACCTTC.